The TCR beta chain under discussion was sequenced for a study of radiotherapy plus CTLA-4 blockade in lung cancer (dated by TCRdb to the late 2010s). For the wider study: Objective responses were observed in 18% of enrolled patients, and disease control was achieved in 31%.

The research as a whole found: After treatment with radiotherapy and ipilimumab, TCR clones that came from tumors expanded in the peripheral blood. The strongest predictors of response, as reported, were early dynamic changes in blood T cell clones along with a rise in serum interferon-beta after radiation.

In its sample, this clone was seen once. Its antigen is unknown. The record has no base qualities; no much larger clone is one base away. The study evaluated CTLA-4 blockade (ipilimumab) given together with focal radiation therapy in patients who had chemo-refractory metastatic non-small-cell lung cancer. V loses 6 bases of germline sequence and J loses 5 bases, and the interval between the two ends is 15 bases. In the germline V gene (reference sequence), CDR1 corresponds to MNHNY and CDR2 to SVGAGI. From the cysteine through the phenylalanine, the CDR3 covers 14 amino acids. Just the 42-base CDR3 DNA is kept, in frame starting at base 1. Libraries were made using the immunoSEQ multiplex PCR assay. TCRdb re-hosts the immuneACCESS table, in-frame sequences only. Its copies lack some clones; in the studies checked, an unresolved V gene accounts for under half of them, and the cause for the rest is not known. Recorded for this sample are about 87,000 clones; 85% to 90% of them occurred a single time. The ten top clones hold approximately 15% of the sample.

The sequence was collected from a human donor with non-small cell lung cancer that progressed on radiotherapy plus ipilimumab. The chain joins TRBV6-6 to TRBJ2-3; matching of 7 bases hints at TRBD2 as the D gene. The source was peripheral blood, collected from a patient treated with radiotherapy plus ipilimumab. The CDR3 protein sequence reads: CASRDGGRGDTQYF. The DNA reads TGTGCCAGCAGGGACGGGGGGCGCGGAGATACGCAGTATTTT.